One sample yielded the 8 T cell receptor beta chains listed below, sequenced in a study of spatial heterogeneity in lung cancer. TCRdb re-called the 5' RACE reads through MiXCR, storing one row per CDR3 protein. The repertoire holds 24,000 or so distinct CDR3 sequences, with roughly 3% as singletons. Time point given: sample taken at primary tumor resection. No cells were sorted before sequencing. The whole RNA sequenced was extracted from tumor, nontumor lung or frozen PBMC. The source was PBMCs, collected at surgery. These TCRs come from a female donor with early-stage non-small cell lung cancer.

The chain carries TRBV27 and TRBJ2-1; TRBD2 matches 7 bases. The CDR3 totals 17 residues. The germline gives CDR1 MNHEY, CDR2 SMNVEV (reference sequence). With V trimmed by 2 bases and J by 0 bases, 7 bases remained unmatched. The DNA of the CDR3 is TGTGCCAGCAGTTTAGGGGAGGGGATAAGCTCCTACAATGAGCAGTTCTTC. Translating it yields CASSLGEGISSYNEQFF.

This clonotype has a count of ten or more. The chain combines TRBV30 with TRBJ2-7; D ambiguous. CDR1 is GTSNPN, CDR2 SVGIG, per germline (reference sequence). The CDR3 loop spans 17 amino acids. V dropped 1 base and J dropped 2 bases, with 21 bases sitting between them. As DNA, the CDR3 is TGTGCCTGGAGTGATCCCCCGCGATTAGCTATAACCTACGAGCAGTACTTC. This encodes CAWSDPPRLAITYEQYF.

This clonotype appeared many times. The genes are TRBV7-6 and TRBJ1-3; 7 bases align to TRBD1. With 1 base clipped from V and 0 bases from J, the junction kept 3 bases outside the gene matches. The germline V gene encodes CDR1 SGHVS and CDR2 FNYEAQ. This CDR3 is 16 amino acids long. The CDR3 protein is CASSLDPGGSGNTIYF. As DNA, the CDR3 is TGTGCCAGCAGCTTAGACCCAGGGGGCTCTGGAAACACCATATATTTT.

In its sample, this clonotype was seen many times. The genes are TRBV18 and TRBJ1-3; 10 bases fit TRBD1. J was trimmed by 4 bases and V by 8 bases; bases with no gene match: 11. The CDR3 runs to 16 residues. Germline CDR1 and CDR2: KGHSH and LQKENI. CDR3 amino acids: CASAPGQGIAGNTIYF. The DNA for the CDR3 is TGTGCCAGCGCCCCGGGACAGGGGATCGCCGGAAACACCATATATTTT. The whole variable domain, remainder taken from reference TRBV18 and TRBJ1-3, is NAGVMQNPRHLVRRRGQEARLRCSPMKGHSHVYWYRQLPEEGLKFMVYLQKENIIDESGMPKERFSAEFPKEGPSILRIQQVVRGDSAAYFCASAPGQGIAGNTIYFGEGSWLTVV.

The V and J genes are TRBV3-1 and TRBJ1-1, with 10 bases aligning to TRBD1. V dropped 1 base and J dropped 3; count of bases not matched to a gene: 5. The CDR3 totals 16 residues. Per germline, CDR1 LGHDT and CDR2 YNNKEL (reference sequence). CDR3: CASSQGTGGGDTEAFF. CDR3 DNA sequence: TGTGCCAGCAGCCAAGGGACAGGGGGTGGGGACACTGAAGCTTTCTTT.

At least ten counts were recorded for this clonotype. The chain recombines TRBV5-4 with TRBJ2-1; D ambiguous. Germline V gene lookup returns CDR1 SGHNT and CDR2 YYREEE (reference sequence). V lost 3 bases, J lost 0 bases, and 13 bases lay in between. The CDR3 is made up of 16 amino acids. CDR3: CASSWGGSSSYNEQFF. In nucleotides, the CDR3 is TGTGCCAGCAGCTGGGGTGGGTCTAGCTCCTACAATGAGCAGTTCTTC.

This clonotype has ten or more counts. The V call is TRBV7-2, the J call TRBJ1-2; D is possibly TRBD1 (5 bases). Germline V CDR1 and CDR2: SGHTA, FQGNSA. This CDR3 has 12 residues. V lost 11 bases, J lost 4 bases, and 14 bases lay in between. CDR3 nucleotides: TGTGCCGGCGGGGGTGGAATCTATGGCTACACCTTC. Its translation is CAGGGGIYGYTF.

The sample holds one count of this clonotype. The V gene is TRBV10-2, the J gene TRBJ2-2; 7 bases line up with TRBD2. In germline, CDR1 is WSHSY, CDR2 SAAADI. The CDR3 is made up of 15 amino acids. The J segment lost 3 bases and the V segment lost 6 bases, leaving 7 bases of the junction unmatched. The CDR3 sequence: CASRGPGRDTGELFF. The CDR3 nucleotides are TGCGCCAGCAGAGGTCCGGGGAGGGACACCGGGGAGCTGTTTTTT.